This T cell receptor (beta chain) emerged from a study of shared clonotypes between healthy human individuals. Study-wide findings and caveats: Rarefaction curves obtained for sorted subsets showed sequencing incomplete despite large depth.

The CDR3 is 13 amino acids. Germline V CDR1 and CDR2: SGHTA, FQGTGA. CD45RO-negative cells were positively selected for CCR7, leaving out terminally differentiated effector memory CD45RA+ cells. Deep-level assay runs were performed. Clones were sequenced by immunoSEQ multiplex PCR, and TCRdb holds only the in-frame ones, with some missing. The table records over 2,000,000 clones, 85% to 95% of them present only once. For this clone: Its antigen remains unknown. An end of the junction does not agree with germline; a read error may underlie this. This specimen includes other DNA sequences encoding the same CDR3.

The chain has TRBV7-3 and TRBJ2-7, with D possibly being TRBD2 (5 bases). Sequences were obtained from naive CD8+ T cells from PBMCs. The receptor comes from a man aged 18 to 29 in good health. Some clones in this sample may be carry-over from other donors' samples. CDR3 in amino acids: CASRLTGTYEQYF. The CDR3 nucleotides read TGTGCCAGCAGATTAACCGGGACCTACGAGCAGTACTTC. The whole variable domain, filled in from reference TRBV7-3 and TRBJ2-7, reads GAGVSQTPSNKVTEKGKYVELRCDPISGHTALYWYRQSLGQGPEFLIYFQGTGAADDSGLPNDRFFAVRPEGSVSTLKIQRTERGDSAVYLCASRLTGTYEQYFGPGTRLTVT.